This TCR beta chain was identified in a study of T-cell reconstitution after alpha-beta-depleted transplantation in children. General observations from the study: When one year had passed after transplant, most T-cell counts and diversity came from newly produced T cells.

This CDR3 has 17 residues. Trimming left V 0 bases short and J 0 bases short, with 12 bases between. Looked up from germline, CDR1 is LGHNA and CDR2 is YSLEER. Researchers prepared the TCRbeta library using unique molecular identifiers, the study reports. TCRdb passed the PCR reads through MiXCR, listing each CDR3 protein once. The sample has about 460,000 distinct CDR3 sequences; about 10% are singletons. Details on this clonotype: What it binds is unknown.

The source material was PBMCs, sampled before TCRalphabeta/CD19-depleted stem cell transplant. The chain uses TRBV4-3 and TRBJ2-1; no definite D call. This TCR came from a child aged 2 to 9 with inherited bone marrow failure, due to receive a stem cell transplant. Here the CDR3 DNA reads TGCGCCAGCAGCCAAGATCCATCAACCCGCTCCTACAATGAGCAGTTCTTC. This encodes CASSQDPSTRSYNEQFF.